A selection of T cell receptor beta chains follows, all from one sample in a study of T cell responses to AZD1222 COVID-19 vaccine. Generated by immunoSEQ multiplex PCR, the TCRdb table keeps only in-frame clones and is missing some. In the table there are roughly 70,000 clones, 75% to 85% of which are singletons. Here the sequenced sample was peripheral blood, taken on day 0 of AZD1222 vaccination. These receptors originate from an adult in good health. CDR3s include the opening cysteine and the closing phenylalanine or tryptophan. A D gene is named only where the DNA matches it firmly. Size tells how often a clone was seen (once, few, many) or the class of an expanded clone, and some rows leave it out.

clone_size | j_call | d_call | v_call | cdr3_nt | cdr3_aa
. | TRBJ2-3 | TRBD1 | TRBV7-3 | TGTGCCAGCAGCGGAACAGGGGGCGCTTATTCAGATACGCAGTATTTT | CASSGTGGAYSDTQYF
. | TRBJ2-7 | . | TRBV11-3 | TGTGCCAGCAGCTTAGCTTCCTCCTACGAGCAGTACTTC | CASSLASSYEQYF
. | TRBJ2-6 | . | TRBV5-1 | TGCGCCAGCAGCTTGGACGTCCGGGGGTCTGGGGCCAACGTCCTGACTTTC | CASSLDVRGSGANVLTF
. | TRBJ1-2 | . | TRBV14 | TGTGCCAGCAGCCAAGTCCAGGAAGGCTACACCTTC | CASSQVQEGYTF
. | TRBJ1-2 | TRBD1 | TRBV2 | TGTGCCAGCAGGGGGACAGTTTATGGCTACACCTTC | CASRGTVYGYTF
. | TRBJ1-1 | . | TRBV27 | TGTGCCAGCACCTCGGGACGTCCGGGCACTGAAGCTTTCTTT | CASTSGRPGTEAFF
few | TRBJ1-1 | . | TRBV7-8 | TGTGCCAGCAGCCCCCGCGCCGGGATGAACACTGAAGCTTTCTTT | CASSPRAGMNTEAFF
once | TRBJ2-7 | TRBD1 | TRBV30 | TGTGCCTGGAGTGAGGAATACAGGGGAAAAAACTACGAGCAGTACTTC | CAWSEEYRGKNYEQYF
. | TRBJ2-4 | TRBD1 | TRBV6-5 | TGTGCCGGTTCCGGGACAGGGGGTTCCAAAAACATTCAGTACTTC | CAGSGTGGSKNIQYF
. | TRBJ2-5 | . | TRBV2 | TGTGCCAGCAGTGAGAGTAGGTTCGACCAAGAGACCCAGTACTTC | CASSESRFDQETQYF
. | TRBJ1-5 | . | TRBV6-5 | TGTGCCAGCAGCTCAGGGGATCAGCCCCAGCATTTT | CASSSGDQPQHF
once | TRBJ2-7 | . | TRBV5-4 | TGTGCCAGCAGCTTGGCGGACACAGCCTACGAGCAGTACTTC | CASSLADTAYEQYF
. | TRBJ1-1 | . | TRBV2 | TGTGCCAGCAGGTCCGGGACAACGGGCACTGAAGCTTTCTTT | CASRSGTTGTEAFF
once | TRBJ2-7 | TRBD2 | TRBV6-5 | TGTGCCAGCAGTCCCTTAGCGGGGGGAACCTACGAGCAGTACTTC | CASSPLAGGTYEQYF
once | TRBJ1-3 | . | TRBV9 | TGTGCCAGCAGCTCGGAGGGCAGGGGAGGAAACACCATATATTTT | CASSSEGRGGNTIYF
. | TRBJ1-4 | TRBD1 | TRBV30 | TGTGCCTGGAGTGGGGACAGGGGGCCTCAGAGGGAAAAACTGTTTTTT | CAWSGDRGPQREKLFF
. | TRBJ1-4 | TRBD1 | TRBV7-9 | TGTGCCAGCAGCTTAGATTGGGGCAGGACAGGGCATGAAAAACTGTTTTTT | CASSLDWGRTGHEKLFF